These 30 T cell receptor beta chains share one sample of origin, sequenced in a study of spatial heterogeneity in lung cancer. The sample's time point: sample taken at primary tumor resection. TCRs were sequenced from unsorted whole RNA of tumor, nontumor lung or PBMC. Using its own MiXCR run on the 5' RACE reads, TCRdb lists one record per CDR3 protein. The repertoire has 40,000 or so distinct CDR3 sequences, 4% to 6% of them found once; the top ten carry approximately 24%. The sequenced sample was PBMCs, obtained at surgery. These receptors came from a female donor with early-stage non-small cell lung cancer.

This clonotype rates as medium-sized (0.01 to 0.1%). Here the CDR3 DNA reads TGTGCCAGCAGCCCCCGACGGGGGAATAGCAATCAGCCCCAGCATTTT. Translation gives CASSPRRGNSNQPQHF. This sequence joins TRBV28 and TRBJ1-5; D possibly corresponds to TRBD1 (5 bases). The V end lost 6 bases, the J end lost 0 bases, and 15 bases lay between the germline ends. CDR1 is MDHEN, CDR2 SYDVKM, per germline. CDR3 length: 16 residues. Together with reference TRBV28 and TRBJ1-5, the CDR3 gives the full variable domain: DVKVTQSSRYLVKRTGEKVFLECVQDMDHENMFWYRQDPGLGLRLIYFSYDVKMKEKGDIPEGYSVSREKKERFSLILESASTNQTSMYLCASSPRRGNSNQPQHFGDGTRLSIL.

This clonotype appeared many times. The V gene is TRBV30, the J gene TRBJ2-5; D may be TRBD1 or TRBD2 (5 bases each). Germline V gives CDR1 GTSNPN, CDR2 SVGIG (reference sequence). V lost 2 bases and J 4 bases, leaving 11 bases between the germline ends. This CDR3 has 13 amino acids. CDR3 nucleotide sequence: TGTGCCTGGAGTACGGGACCTGGAGAGACCCAGTACTTC. Encoded protein: CAWSTGPGETQYF.

This clonotype was seen repeatedly, ten times or more. The gene calls are TRBV5-4 and TRBJ2-1; maybe TRBD1 (5 bases). Between the trimmed V and J ends, which lost 2 bases and 10 bases, there was a span of 13 bases. CDR3 length equals 13 residues. In germline, CDR1 is SGHNT, CDR2 YYREEE (reference sequence). The CDR3 DNA follows: TGTGCCAGCAGCTTTGGGGCCCCATTGGAGCAGTTCTTC. Translated, it gives CASSFGAPLEQFF.

This clonotype came up many times. The rearrangement uses TRBV6-2 or TRBV6-3 and TRBJ2-2; D unclear. CDR3 length: 19 amino acids. V lost 0 bases to trimming and J lost 0 bases, with 17 bases between them. In germline, CDR1 is MNHEY, CDR2 SVGEGT. The CDR3 region is CASSYSILPEDTNTGELFF. CDR3 DNA: TGTGCCAGCAGTTACTCGATCCTGCCAGAAGATACGAACACCGGGGAGCTGTTTTTT.

The chain joins TRBV11-2 to TRBJ2-1; 7 nucleotides match TRBD2. Germline CDR1 reads SGHAT; CDR2 reads FQNNGV. This CDR3 region has 14 residues. V lost 0 bases to trimming and J lost 8 bases; unmatched junction nucleotides: 4. The CDR3 DNA sequence: TGTGCCAGCAGCTTAGATCTGGGGGGGGATGAGCAGTTCTTC. This gives the protein CASSLDLGGDEQFF.

V gene TRBV7-3 combines with J gene TRBJ2-1, with no clear D. The CDR3 extends over 13 amino acids. V was cut by 2 bases and J by 8 bases, with 10 bases left in between. Germline V gene lookup returns CDR1 SGHTA and CDR2 FQGTGA. CDR3 sequence (DNA): TGTGCCAGCAGCTTATTGGGGTTTCATGAGCAGTTCTTC. It translates to CASSLLGFHEQFF.

This clonotype was observed at least ten times. The V gene is TRBV9, the J gene TRBJ1-2, with TRBD1 matching over 10 bases. CDR1 and CDR2 (germline): SGDLS, YYNGEE. The CDR3 length is 14 residues. V trimming: 4 bases; J trimming: 4 bases; junction bases outside the gene matches: 4. The CDR3 coding sequence is TGTGCCAGCAGCCCAAGGACAGGGGGCTATGGCTACACCTTC. This sequence encodes CASSPRTGGYGYTF.

The V and J genes are TRBV4-1 and TRBJ1-1, with unresolved D. The CDR3 runs to 14 residues. Germline CDR1 reads MGHRA; CDR2 reads YSYEKL. V lost 0 bases, J lost 13 bases, and 18 bases lay in between. CDR3 sequence (DNA): TGCGCCAGCAGCCAAGAAACCCCTGGGGTGGGAGGTTTCTTT. Protein product: CASSQETPGVGGFF.

The CDR3 DNA follows: TGTGCCAGCAGTCGCCTAGCGGGGGGGTCGGAGACCCAGTACTTC. This sequence encodes CASSRLAGGSETQYF. The chain joins TRBV6-5 to TRBJ2-5; 12 positions agree with TRBD2. This CDR3 has 15 amino acids. Trimming took 5 bases from V and 5 from J; bases not matched to a gene: 6. Germline assignment: CDR1 MNHEY and CDR2 SVGAGI.

This clonotype was counted only a few times. Written as DNA, the CDR3 is TGTGCCAGCAGTTTTCTGGCGGGGGGCGATGAGACCCAGTACTTC. Translation: CASSFLAGGDETQYF. The V and J genes are TRBV28 and TRBJ2-5; 8 nucleotides align to TRBD2. The CDR3 extends over 15 amino acids. J was trimmed by 5 bases and V by 3 bases; bases with no gene match: 8. From germline, CDR1 is MDHEN and CDR2 SYDVKM.

The V gene is TRBV30, the J gene TRBJ2-1, with D possibly being TRBD2 (6 bases). The V gene's germline CDR1 is GTSNPN and CDR2 SVGIG (reference sequence). V was trimmed by 0 bases and J by 8 bases, leaving 11 bases between them. This CDR3 is built from 13 residues. In nucleotides, the CDR3 is TGTGCCTGGAGTGTGGGGGGAGGAGATGAGCAGTTCTTC. This sequence encodes CAWSVGGGDEQFF.

This clonotype appeared many times. The rearrangement joins TRBV7-2 to TRBJ2-6; the D is unclear. CDR1 SGHTA and CDR2 FQGNSA come from the germline V gene. The CDR3 is made up of 15 amino acids. The V and J ends lost 1 base and 2 bases respectively, with 6 bases between them. The DNA of the CDR3 is TGTGCCAGCAGCTTAGAAGGGACTGGGGCCAACGTCCTGACTTTC. The encoded protein is CASSLEGTGANVLTF.

Ten or more counts support this clonotype. This chain connects TRBV20-1 to TRBJ2-1; D is unresolved. The CDR3 is 11 residues long. Trimming cost V 4 bases and J 13 bases, with 14 bases left between them. Looked up from germline, CDR1 is DFQATT and CDR2 is SNEGSKA (reference sequence). The CDR3 DNA sequence: TGCAGTGCTACCAATCCGATCGACCAGTTCTTC. Translated: CSATNPIDQFF.

This clonotype was observed at least ten times. This sequence joins TRBV14 and TRBJ2-1, with 15 bases fitting TRBD2. Germline V lookup: CDR1 SGHDN, CDR2 FVKESK. Trimming at V came to 4 bases and at J to 4 bases, leaving 2 bases not matched to a gene. The CDR3 has 16 amino acids. This CDR3 is CASSRTSGGVYNEQFF. The CDR3 DNA sequence: TGTGCCAGCAGCCGGACTAGCGGGGGGGTATACAATGAGCAGTTCTTC.

This clonotype was seen repeatedly, ten times or more. The rearrangement links TRBV9 to TRBJ2-5, with a tentative D call TRBD2 (6 bases). Germline values: CDR1 SGDLS, CDR2 YYNGEE. V gave up 1 base and J gave up 3 bases, with 10 bases separating them. The CDR3 contains 14 residues. The CDR3 loop is CASSVMGGKETQYF. The DNA for the CDR3 is TGTGCCAGCAGCGTAATGGGGGGTAAAGAGACCCAGTACTTC.

This clonotype was seen at least ten times. V is TRBV13 and J is TRBJ2-5, with unresolved D. The germline V and J ends were trimmed by 3 bases and 4 bases, with 18 bases remaining between them. Per the germline V gene, CDR1 is PRHDT and CDR2 is FYEKMQ (reference sequence). This CDR3 is built from 16 residues. CDR3 residues: CASSLGRLNGRETQYF. CDR3 coding DNA: TGTGCCAGCAGCTTGGGAAGGCTTAACGGACGAGAGACCCAGTACTTC.

This clonotype was detected ten times or more. The V call is TRBV9, the J call TRBJ1-5; D possibly corresponds to TRBD1 (5 bases). The CDR3 is made up of 15 amino acids. Germline lookup yields CDR1 SGDLS and CDR2 YYNGEE. Trimming took 0 bases from V and 0 from J, leaving 7 bases between them. In nucleotides, the CDR3 is TGTGCCAGCAGCGTAGGGGACGTTAGCAATCAGCCCCAGCATTTT. It translates to CASSVGDVSNQPQHF.

This clonotype has ten or more counts. The chain is built from TRBV2 and TRBJ2-4, with TRBD1 identical over 8 bases. The trim removed 7 bases at V and 9 bases at J, leaving 11 bases unmatched. CDR1 SNHLY and CDR2 FYNNEI come from the germline V gene. This CDR3 comprises 14 residues. Written as DNA, the CDR3 is TGTGCCAGCACCCAGCCGGACAGGGAGTTCATTCAGTACTTC. It yields the protein CASTQPDREFIQYF.

This clonotype showed up just a few times. The genes are TRBV29-1 and TRBJ2-5; TRBD2 matches 8 bases. Germline V gene sequence: CDR1 SQVTM, CDR2 ANQGSEA. J lost 4 bases, V lost 7 bases, and 8 bases had no gene match. The CDR3 is made up of 13 amino acids. The CDR3 reads CSAHGGAGETQYF. In DNA, the CDR3 is TGCAGCGCTCACGGGGGGGCGGGAGAGACCCAGTACTTC.

This clonotype came up many times. The chain links TRBV7-8 to TRBJ2-3; perhaps TRBD1 as D (7 bases). The germline V gene encodes CDR1 SGHVS and CDR2 FQNEAQ. CDR3 size: 15 residues. Trimming stripped 2 bases from V and 2 bases from J, with 11 bases between. The CDR3 loop reads CASSLNRGLTDTQYF. CDR3 nucleotides: TGTGCCAGCAGCTTAAACAGGGGACTCACAGATACGCAGTATTTT.

This clonotype was seen at least ten times. The chain recombines TRBV5-5 with TRBJ2-5; D is unclear. V lost 4 bases and J lost 5, with 21 bases in between. The V gene's germline CDR1 is SGHKS and CDR2 YYEKEE (reference sequence). The CDR3 covers 16 residues. CDR3: CASSPRSQVPPETQYF. CDR3 DNA: TGTGCCAGCAGCCCCCGATCTCAGGTGCCCCCGGAGACCCAGTACTTC.

This clonotype was detected ten times or more. This sequence joins TRBV20-1 and TRBJ2-2; 9 bases match TRBD2. With 3 bases clipped from V and 2 bases from J, the junction kept 10 bases outside the gene matches. The CDR3 loop spans 17 amino acids. Germline CDR1 is DFQATT and CDR2 is SNEGSKA (reference sequence). The CDR3 region has the DNA TGCAGTGCTAGCGCACCCATTAGCGGGGGAAACACCGGGGAGCTGTTTTTT. Encoded protein: CSASAPISGGNTGELFF.

This clonotype has just a few counts. The chain has TRBV18 and TRBJ2-1; a possible D gene is TRBD1 (6 bases). The V gene lost 3 bases and the J gene lost 3 bases, with 12 bases spanning the gap. Germline V gives CDR1 KGHSH, CDR2 LQKENI. The CDR3 is made up of 15 amino acids. CDR3 coding DNA: TGTGCCAGCTCACCGGACGGGACAATCTACAATGAGCAGTTCTTC. This sequence encodes CASSPDGTIYNEQFF.

In this sample, this clonotype turned up many times. V gene TRBV7-2 combines with J gene TRBJ1-1; maybe TRBD1 (6 bases). The V end was cut by 7 bases, the J end by 6 bases, with 12 bases between. The CDR3 consists of 12 residues. CDR1 is SGHTA and CDR2 is FQGNSA in the germline V gene. The CDR3 is CASTPGVPEAFF. CDR3 sequence (DNA): TGTGCCAGCACCCCAGGGGTACCTGAAGCTTTCTTT.

This clonotype was seen more than once but under ten times. The chain couples TRBV5-6 to TRBJ2-2; D perhaps matches TRBD1 (5 bases). Germline V gene sequence: CDR1 SGHDT, CDR2 YYEEEE. The V and J ends lost 4 bases and 6 bases respectively, with 19 bases between them. This CDR3 is 16 amino acids long. CDR3 DNA: TGTGCCAGCAGCAAGACAGTAATAGGCGTTGCCGGGGAGCTGTTTTTT. Its protein product is CASSKTVIGVAGELFF. Looking up the rest from reference TRBV5-6 and TRBJ2-2 gives the full variable domain: DAGVTQSPTHLIKTRGQQVTLRCSPKSGHDTVSWYQQALGQGPQFIFQYYEEEERQRGNFPDRFSGHQFPNYSSELNVNALLLGDSALYLCASSKTVIGVAGELFFGEGSRLTVL.

This clonotype was seen at least ten times. The chain is built from TRBV2 and TRBJ1-5; D remains unclear. CDR1 is SNHLY, CDR2 FYNNEI, per germline. Trimming pared 6 bases from V and 8 bases from J, leaving 20 bases between. The CDR3 extends over 15 amino acids. CDR3 amino acids: CASSDRVLTGKPQHF. CDR3 sequence (DNA): TGTGCCAGCAGCGATAGGGTTCTAACGGGGAAGCCCCAGCATTTT.

The chain couples TRBV10-3 to TRBJ1-1; maybe TRBD1 (5 bases). Germline CDR1 ENHRY, CDR2 SYGVKD. The germline V and J ends were trimmed by 4 bases and 6 bases, with 18 bases remaining between them. This CDR3 region has 15 residues. DNA for the CDR3: TGTGCCATCAGTGCTGGGGGACCCACGGAGGCTGAAGCTTTCTTT. Translated: CAISAGGPTEAEAFF.

This clonotype was detected many times. The chain recombines TRBV12-3 or TRBV12-4 with TRBJ1-5; no reliable D call. The CDR3 length is 14 residues. The V end lost 5 bases, the J end lost 4 bases, and 12 bases lay between the germline ends. CDR3 in DNA: TGTGCCAGCAGTGCCCTTGGACTGAATCAGCCCCAGCATTTT. It encodes CASSALGLNQPQHF.

This clonotype has only a few counts. The genes are TRBV7-6 and TRBJ2-2; TRBD1 aligns across 8 bases. Germline CDR1 is SGHVS and CDR2 is FNYEAQ. The CDR3 is made up of 15 amino acids. Trimming removed 1 base from V and 4 bases from J; junction bases left unmatched: 2. In nucleotides, the CDR3 is TGTGCCAGCAGCTTAGGGGGGACAGGCACCGGGGAGCTGTTTTTT. Protein product: CASSLGGTGTGELFF.

By proportion, this clonotype is medium-sized. The chain has TRBV11-1 and TRBJ2-7; D gene ambiguous. The CDR3 extends over 12 amino acids. Germline CDR1 SGHAT, CDR2 FQDESV (reference sequence). V dropped 6 bases and J dropped 5 bases, with 11 bases sitting between them. The CDR3 sequence: CASSSTPNEQYF. DNA for the CDR3: TGTGCCAGCAGTTCAACCCCGAACGAGCAGTACTTC. The complete variable domain, with remaining parts taken from reference TRBV11-1 and TRBJ2-7, reads EAEVAQSPRYKITEKSQAVAFWCDPISGHATLYWYRQILGQGPELLVQFQDESVVDDSQLPKDRFSAERLKGVDSTLKIQPAELGDSAMYLCASSSTPNEQYFGPGTRLTVT.